Sequencing of this T cell receptor beta chain was carried out in a study of cytomegalovirus exposure and HLA in healthy donors. Worth noting for this clone: As yet, its antigen is unknown.

Whole-study results and caveats: Cytomegalovirus-associated status was assigned to about 170 TCR beta chains. Diagnosis of cytomegalovirus status made by the classifier reportedly showed high specificity and sensitivity.

Some clones are missing from TCRdb's copy, which holds only in-frame ones; the method was immunoSEQ multiplex PCR. The sample consists of more than 60,000 clones, 96% of them appearing once. Germline CDR1 and CDR2: LNHDA and SQIVND (reference sequence). V lost 3 bases to trimming and J lost 4 bases; unmatched junction nucleotides: 6. The CDR3 has 15 residues. The sequenced sample consisted of PBMCs. The chain uses TRBV19 and TRBJ2-7, with 10 positions matching TRBD2. This receptor was identified in a woman under 30 in good health and CMV-seropositive. The CDR3 region has the DNA TGTGCCAGTAGTATTTCTAGCGGGAGTGTGTACGAGCAGTACTTC. It encodes CASSISSGSVYEQYF.